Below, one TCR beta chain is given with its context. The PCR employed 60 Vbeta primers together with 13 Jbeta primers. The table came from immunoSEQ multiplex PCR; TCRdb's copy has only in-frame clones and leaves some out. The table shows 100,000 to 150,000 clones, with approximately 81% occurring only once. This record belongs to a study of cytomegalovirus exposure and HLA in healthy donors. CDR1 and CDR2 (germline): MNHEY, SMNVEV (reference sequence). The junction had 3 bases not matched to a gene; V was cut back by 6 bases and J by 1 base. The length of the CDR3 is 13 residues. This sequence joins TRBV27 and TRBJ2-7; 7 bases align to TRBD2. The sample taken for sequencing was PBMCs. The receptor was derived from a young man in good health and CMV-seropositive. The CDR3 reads CASRGGTSYEQYF. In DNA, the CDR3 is TGTGCCAGCAGGGGGGGGACTTCCTACGAGCAGTACTTC.